This T cell receptor beta chain was identified in a study of blood T cell repertoires in COVID-19. Study-level background: Italy, Spain and the United States were the sources of the convalescent and acute COVID-19 samples. Sources were T cells, B-cell-depleted T cells, or PBMCs; the material itself was cDNA or gDNA.

This clone showed up just once. Original processing methods: The assay estimated nucleated cells by amplifying reference gene primers. Some clones are missing from TCRdb's copy, which holds only in-frame ones; the method was immunoSEQ multiplex PCR. V, J and clone size derive from that table, while D and trimming were established from the DNA sequence. The profile shows hundreds of thousands of clones, around 90% of them singletons. This CDR3 is built from 13 residues. Per the germline V gene, CDR1 is MNHEY and CDR2 is SMNVEV (reference sequence). Between the trimmed V and J ends, which lost 3 bases and 3 bases, there was a span of 7 bases.

The TCR sequence derives from a man aged 60 to 75 who had recovered from COVID-19. The V and J genes are TRBV27 and TRBJ2-3; possible D gene TRBD2, 5 bases. Sequences were obtained from peripheral blood. CDR3 region: CASSFLATDTQYF. The CDR3 DNA reads as TGTGCCAGCAGTTTCTTAGCGACAGATACGCAGTATTTT.